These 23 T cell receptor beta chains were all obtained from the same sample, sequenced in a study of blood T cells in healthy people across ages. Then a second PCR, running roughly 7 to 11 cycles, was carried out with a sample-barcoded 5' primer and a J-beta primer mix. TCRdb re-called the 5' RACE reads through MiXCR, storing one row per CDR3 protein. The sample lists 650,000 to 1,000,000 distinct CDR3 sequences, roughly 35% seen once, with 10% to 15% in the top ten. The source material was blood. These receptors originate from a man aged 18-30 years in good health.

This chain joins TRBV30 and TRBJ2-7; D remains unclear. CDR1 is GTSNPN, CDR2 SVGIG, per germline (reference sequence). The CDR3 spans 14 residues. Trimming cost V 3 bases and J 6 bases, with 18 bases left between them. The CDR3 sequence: CAWRARASNPEQYF. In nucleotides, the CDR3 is TGTGCCTGGAGGGCCCGGGCGTCTAATCCCGAGCAGTACTTC.

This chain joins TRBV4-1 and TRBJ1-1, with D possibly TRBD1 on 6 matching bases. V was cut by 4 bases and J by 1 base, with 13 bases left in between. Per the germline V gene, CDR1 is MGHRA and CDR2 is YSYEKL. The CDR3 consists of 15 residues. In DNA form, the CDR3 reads TGCGCCAGCAGCCCCCAAACAGGGAAGAACACTGAAGCTTTCTTT. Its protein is CASSPQTGKNTEAFF.

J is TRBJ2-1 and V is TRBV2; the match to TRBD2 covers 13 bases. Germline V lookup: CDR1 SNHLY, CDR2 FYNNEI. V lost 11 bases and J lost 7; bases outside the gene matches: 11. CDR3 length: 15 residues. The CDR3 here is CAGTNQGLAGNEQFF. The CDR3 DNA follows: TGTGCCGGCACCAACCAGGGACTAGCGGGGAATGAGCAGTTCTTC.

The CDR3 region is CASSIRGGFRQPQHF. The CDR3 DNA reads TGTGCCAGCAGCATCCGGGGGGGATTTCGTCAGCCCCAGCATTTT. The J gene is TRBJ1-5, the V gene TRBV7-2; D may be TRBD1 (5 bases). V was shortened by 5 bases and J by 6 bases, with 17 bases between the two germline ends. The CDR3 contains 15 residues. Germline values: CDR1 SGHTA, CDR2 FQGNSA.

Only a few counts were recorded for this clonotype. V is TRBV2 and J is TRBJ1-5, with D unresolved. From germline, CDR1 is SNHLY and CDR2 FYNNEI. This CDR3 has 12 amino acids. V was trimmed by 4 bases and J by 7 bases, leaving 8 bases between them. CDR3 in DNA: TGTGCCAGCAGTGCTGGGCAACAGCCCCAGCATTTT. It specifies CASSAGQQPQHF.

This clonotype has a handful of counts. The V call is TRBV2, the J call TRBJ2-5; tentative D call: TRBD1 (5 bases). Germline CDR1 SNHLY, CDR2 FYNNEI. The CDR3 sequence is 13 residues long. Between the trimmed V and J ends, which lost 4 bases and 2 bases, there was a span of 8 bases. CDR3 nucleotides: TGTGCCAGCAGTGCAGGGCGGCAAGAGACCCAGTACTTC. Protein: CASSAGRQETQYF.

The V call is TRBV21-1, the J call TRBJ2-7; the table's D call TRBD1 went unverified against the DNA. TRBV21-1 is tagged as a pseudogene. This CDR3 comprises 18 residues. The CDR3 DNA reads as TGTGCCAGCAGCAAATTGAAGGGCGACCGCCCGGGTACCTACGAGCAGTACTTC. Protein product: CASSKLKGDRPGTYEQYF.

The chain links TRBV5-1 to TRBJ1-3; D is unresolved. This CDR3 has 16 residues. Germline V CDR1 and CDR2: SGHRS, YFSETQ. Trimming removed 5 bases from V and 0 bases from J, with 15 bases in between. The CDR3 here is CASSPRTESSGNTIYF. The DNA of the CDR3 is TGCGCCAGCAGTCCTCGGACGGAAAGCTCTGGAAACACCATATATTTT.

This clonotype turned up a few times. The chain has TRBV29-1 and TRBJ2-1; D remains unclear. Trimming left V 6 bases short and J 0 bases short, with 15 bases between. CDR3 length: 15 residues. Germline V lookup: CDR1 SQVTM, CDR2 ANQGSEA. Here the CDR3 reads CSVPGFSSSYNEQFF. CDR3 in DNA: TGCAGCGTCCCGGGCTTTTCCAGCTCCTACAATGAGCAGTTCTTC.

The CDR3 reads CASSADRNDGYTF. The DNA for the CDR3 is TGTGCCAGCAGCGCCGACAGGAACGACGGCTACACCTTC. The V gene is TRBV7-2, the J gene TRBJ1-2, with a tentative D call TRBD1 (6 bases). Trimming shortened V by 5 bases and J by 8 bases, and 15 bases separated the two germline ends. The CDR3 contains 13 residues. Germline CDR1 SGHTA, CDR2 FQGNSA.

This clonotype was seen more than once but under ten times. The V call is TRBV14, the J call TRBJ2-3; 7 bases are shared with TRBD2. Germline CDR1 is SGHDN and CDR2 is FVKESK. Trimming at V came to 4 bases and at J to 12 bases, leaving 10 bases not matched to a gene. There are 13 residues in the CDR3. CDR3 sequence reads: CASSRRTSGAQYF. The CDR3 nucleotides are TGTGCCAGCAGCCGACGGACTAGTGGGGCACAGTATTTT.

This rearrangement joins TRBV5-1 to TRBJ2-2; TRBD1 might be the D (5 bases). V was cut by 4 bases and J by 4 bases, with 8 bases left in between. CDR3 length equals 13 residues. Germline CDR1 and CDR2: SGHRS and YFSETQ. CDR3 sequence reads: CASSRTITGELFF. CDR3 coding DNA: TGCGCCAGCAGCCGGACAATCACCGGGGAGCTGTTTTTT.

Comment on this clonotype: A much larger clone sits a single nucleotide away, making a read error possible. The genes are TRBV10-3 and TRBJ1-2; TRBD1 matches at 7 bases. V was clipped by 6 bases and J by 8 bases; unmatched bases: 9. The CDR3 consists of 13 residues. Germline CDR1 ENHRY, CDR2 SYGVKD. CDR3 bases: TGTGCCATCAGAGAGACAGGGAAGGAAGGCTACACCTTC. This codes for CAIRETGKEGYTF.

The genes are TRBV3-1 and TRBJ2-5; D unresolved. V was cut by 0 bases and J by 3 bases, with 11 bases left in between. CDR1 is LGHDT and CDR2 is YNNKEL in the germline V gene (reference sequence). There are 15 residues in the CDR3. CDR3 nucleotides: TGTGCCAGCAGCCAAGATCCACCTGCCGAAGAGACCCAGTACTTC. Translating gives CASSQDPPAEETQYF.

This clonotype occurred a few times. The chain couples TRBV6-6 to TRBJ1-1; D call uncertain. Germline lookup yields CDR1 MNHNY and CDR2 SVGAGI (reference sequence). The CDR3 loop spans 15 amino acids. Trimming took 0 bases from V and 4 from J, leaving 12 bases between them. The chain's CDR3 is CASSYSSPGSTEAFF. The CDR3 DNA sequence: TGTGCCAGCAGTTACTCGAGCCCGGGGAGCACTGAAGCTTTCTTT.

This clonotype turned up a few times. In nucleotides, the CDR3 is TGTGCCACAACTCTAGCGGGGGGCGCCTACGAGCAGTACTTC. Amino acids: CATTLAGGAYEQYF. The chain employs TRBV6-6 and TRBJ2-7; TRBD2 agrees at 11 bases. V lost 10 bases and J lost 2; bases outside the gene matches: 7. The CDR3 length is 14 residues. Germline CDR1 MNHNY, CDR2 SVGAGI (reference sequence).

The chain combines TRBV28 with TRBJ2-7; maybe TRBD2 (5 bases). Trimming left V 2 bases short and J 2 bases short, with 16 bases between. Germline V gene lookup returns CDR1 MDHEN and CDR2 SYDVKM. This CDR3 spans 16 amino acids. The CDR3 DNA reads TGTGCCAGCAGTTTAAAAGGTGGAGAGGGAACCTACGAGCAGTACTTC. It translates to CASSLKGGEGTYEQYF. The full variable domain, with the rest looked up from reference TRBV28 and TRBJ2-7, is DVKVTQSSRYLVKRTGEKVFLECVQDMDHENMFWYRQDPGLGLRLIYFSYDVKMKEKGDIPEGYSVSREKKERFSLILESASTNQTSMYLCASSLKGGEGTYEQYFGPGTRLTVT.

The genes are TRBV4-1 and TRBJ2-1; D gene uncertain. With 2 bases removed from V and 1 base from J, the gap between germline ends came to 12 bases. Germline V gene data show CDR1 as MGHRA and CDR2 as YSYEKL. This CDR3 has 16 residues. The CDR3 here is CASSQPPSLSYNEQFF. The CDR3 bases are TGCGCCAGCAGCCAACCCCCCAGTCTATCCTACAATGAGCAGTTCTTC.

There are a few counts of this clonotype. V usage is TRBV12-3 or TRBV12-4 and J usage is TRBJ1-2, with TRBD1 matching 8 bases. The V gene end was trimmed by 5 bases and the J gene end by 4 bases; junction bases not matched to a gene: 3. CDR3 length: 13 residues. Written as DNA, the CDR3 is TGTGCCAGCAGTATCACAGGGGGCTATGGCTACACCTTC. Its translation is CASSITGGYGYTF.

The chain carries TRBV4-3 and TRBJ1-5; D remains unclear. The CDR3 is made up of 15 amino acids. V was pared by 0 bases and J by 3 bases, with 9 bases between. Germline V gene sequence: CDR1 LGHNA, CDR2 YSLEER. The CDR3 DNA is TGCGCCAGCAGCCAAGACCGGTCCTACAATCAGCCCCAGCATTTT. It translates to CASSQDRSYNQPQHF.

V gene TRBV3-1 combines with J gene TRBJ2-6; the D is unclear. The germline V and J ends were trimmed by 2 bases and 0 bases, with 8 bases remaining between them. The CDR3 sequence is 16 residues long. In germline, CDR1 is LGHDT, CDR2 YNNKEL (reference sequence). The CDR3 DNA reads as TGTGCCAGCAGCCAACTACAGAGCTCTGGGGCCAACGTCCTGACTTTC. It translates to CASSQLQSSGANVLTF. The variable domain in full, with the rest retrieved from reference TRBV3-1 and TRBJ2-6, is DTAVSQTPKYLVTQMGNDKSIKCEQNLGHDTMYWYKQDSKKFLKIMFSYNNKELIINETVPNRFSPKSPDKAHLNLHINSLELGDSAVYFCASSQLQSSGANVLTFGAGSRLTVL.

The CDR3 sequence: CASSLGQMDEQYF. CDR3 bases: TGCGCCAGCAGCTTGGGACAGATGGATGAGCAGTACTTC. The chain joins TRBV4-1 to TRBJ2-7; 7 bases map to TRBD1. There are 13 residues in the CDR3. With V trimmed by 5 bases and J by 7 bases, 8 bases remained unmatched. CDR1 is MGHRA and CDR2 is YSYEKL in the germline V gene.

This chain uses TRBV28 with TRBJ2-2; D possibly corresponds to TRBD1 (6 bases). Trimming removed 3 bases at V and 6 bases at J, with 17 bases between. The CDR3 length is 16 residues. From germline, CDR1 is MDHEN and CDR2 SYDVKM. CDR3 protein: CASSFVGTGKAGELFF. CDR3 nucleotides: TGTGCCAGCAGTTTCGTCGGTACAGGGAAGGCCGGGGAGCTGTTTTTT.